These 22 T cell receptor beta chains originate from one sample sequenced in a study of STAT5B mutations in CD4+ large granular lymphocyte leukemia. Some clones are missing from TCRdb's copy, which holds only in-frame ones; the method was immunoSEQ multiplex PCR. Among roughly 24,000 clones listed, about 78% were seen once. What was sequenced was CD4+ T cells from blood buffy coats. The receptor source for this set is a human donor in good health.

The genes are TRBV7-8 and TRBJ1-1, with D hard to call. This CDR3 has 15 residues. Trimming took 5 bases from V and 1 from J, leaving 14 bases between them. Per germline, CDR1 SGHVS and CDR2 FQNEAQ. For the CDR3, the DNA is TGTGCCAGCAGCCGTTTTTGGGTAGGGAACACTGAAGCTTTCTTT. Translating gives CASSRFWVGNTEAFF.

The chain is built from TRBV9 and TRBJ1-4; tentative D call: TRBD1 (5 bases). The CDR3 consists of 17 residues. V was trimmed by 4 bases and J by 0 bases, leaving 16 bases between them. CDR1 is SGDLS, CDR2 YYNGEE, per germline. The CDR3 spells CASSLEGGESTNEKLFF. CDR3 in DNA: TGTGCCAGCAGCCTAGAGGGAGGGGAATCAACTAATGAAAAACTGTTTTTT. Drawing the rest from reference TRBV9 and TRBJ1-4, the complete variable domain is DSGVTQTPKHLITATGQRVTLRCSPRSGDLSVYWYQQSLDQGLQFLIQYYNGEERAKGNILERFSAQQFPDLHSELNLSSLELGDSALYFCASSLEGGESTNEKLFFGSGTQLSVL.

In the case of this clone: Other DNA sequences in this sample translate to the same CDR3. The chain is built from TRBV9 and TRBJ1-3; D unclear. V was trimmed by 0 bases and J by 2 bases, leaving 6 bases between them. This CDR3 is 14 amino acids long. Germline V gene sequence: CDR1 SGDLS, CDR2 YYNGEE. CDR3 sequence (DNA): TGTGCCAGCAGCGTAGGTACAGCTGGAAACACCATATATTTT. The encoded protein is CASSVGTAGNTIYF.

The chain has TRBV30 and TRBJ2-6, with 9 bases identical to TRBD1. The junction had 6 bases not matched to a gene; V was cut back by 4 bases and J by 2 bases. Germline V CDR1 and CDR2: GTSNPN, SVGIG (reference sequence). CDR3 size: 16 residues. The CDR3 here is CAWNGDRVPGANVLTF. In DNA, the CDR3 is TGTGCCTGGAACGGGGACAGGGTGCCTGGGGCCAACGTCCTGACTTTC.

The chain links TRBV7-2 to TRBJ2-3, with a weak D call TRBD1 (6 bases). CDR3 length equals 13 residues. Germline V gene lookup returns CDR1 SGHTA and CDR2 FQGNSA. The V end lost 3 bases, the J end lost 4 bases, and 8 bases lay between the germline ends. The CDR3 protein is CASSFQGSDTQYF. The DNA of the CDR3 is TGTGCCAGCAGCTTCCAGGGGTCAGATACGCAGTATTTT.

DNA for the CDR3: TGCAGCGTTGGGGAGACTTCTGGGGCCAACGTCCTGACTTTC. The encoded protein is CSVGETSGANVLTF. This rearrangement joins TRBV29-1 to TRBJ2-6; D possibly corresponds to TRBD2 (5 bases). V lost 4 bases to trimming and J lost 1 base, with 8 bases between them. The germline CDR1 and CDR2 sequences are SQVTM and ANQGSEA. The length of the CDR3 is 14 residues.

The genes are TRBV9 and TRBJ2-1; D ambiguous. Trimming took 3 bases from V and 8 from J, leaving 9 bases between them. Germline V gives CDR1 SGDLS, CDR2 YYNGEE. This CDR3 is 12 amino acids long. CDR3 DNA sequence: TGTGCCAGCAGCGCCCCAAGGGATGAGCAGTTCTTC. Its translation: CASSAPRDEQFF.

This chain uses TRBV10-3 with TRBJ2-1; D tentatively fits TRBD1 or TRBD2 (6 bases each). V lost 10 bases to trimming and J lost 3 bases, with 13 bases between them. The CDR3 spans 13 residues. The germline gives CDR1 ENHRY, CDR2 SYGVKD. CDR3 in amino acids: CATSGGVYNEQFF. CDR3 nucleotides: TGTGCCACCTCCGGGGGCGTCTACAATGAGCAGTTCTTC.

The genes are TRBV6-1 and TRBJ2-5, with D perhaps given as TRBD1 or TRBD2 (5 bases each). V lost 2 bases and J 1 base, leaving 11 bases between the germline ends. The CDR3 has 15 residues. Per the germline V gene, CDR1 is MNHNS and CDR2 is SASEGT. Here the CDR3 reads CASSESPGTQETQYF. CDR3 coding DNA: TGTGCCAGCAGTGAATCTCCCGGGACCCAAGAGACCCAGTACTTC.

The rearrangement links TRBV11-3 to TRBJ2-7; D remains ambiguous. There are 14 residues in the CDR3. Germline CDR1 SGHNT, CDR2 YENEEA. With 4 bases removed from V and 5 bases from J, the gap between germline ends came to 15 bases. This CDR3 is CASSSVGVWDEQYF. In DNA form, the CDR3 reads TGTGCCAGCAGCTCGGTTGGGGTATGGGACGAGCAGTACTTC.

This chain joins TRBV4-3 and TRBJ2-7; no clear D gene. Looked up from germline, CDR1 is LGHNA and CDR2 is YSLEER. V gave up 1 base and J gave up 5 bases, with 15 bases separating them. This CDR3 is built from 15 residues. The CDR3 bases are TGCGCCAGCAGCCAAGCCCTCAGTGGTCGGGACGAGCAGTACTTC. Its translation is CASSQALSGRDEQYF.

The J gene is TRBJ1-5, the V gene TRBV21-1. TRBV21-1 is deemed a pseudogene. The CDR3 extends over 22 amino acids. CDR3 DNA: TGTGCCAGCAGCAAACGGTTTGGGGGGGTTAGTACCGAAGTAGGGCGCAATCAGCCCCAGCATTTT. Translated, it gives CASSKRFGGVSTEVGRNQPQHF.

The V gene is TRBV7-2, the J gene TRBJ2-4; a weak D match, TRBD2 (6 bases). This CDR3 region has 13 residues. CDR1 is SGHTA and CDR2 is FQGNSA in the germline V gene. Trimming took 1 base from V and 7 from J, leaving 8 bases between them. The CDR3 loop is CASSLGGGNIQYF. Written as DNA, the CDR3 is TGTGCCAGCAGCTTAGGTGGGGGGAACATTCAGTACTTC.

This clone was seen more than once but under ten times. The chain carries TRBV10-3 and TRBJ2-3; a weak D match, TRBD1 (6 bases). Deletions cut 8 bases from V and 0 bases from J, with 9 bases between. This CDR3 comprises 13 residues. CDR1 is ENHRY and CDR2 is SYGVKD in the germline V gene. The chain's CDR3 is CAIGQSSTDTQYF. CDR3 nucleotides: TGTGCCATCGGACAGTCTAGCACAGATACGCAGTATTTT.

This clone has just a few counts. J is TRBJ2-5 and V is TRBV7-3; 8 bases agree with TRBD1. Germline loops: CDR1 SGHTA, CDR2 FQGTGA. After removal of 5 bases from V and 5 bases from J, the junction contained 4 bases not matched to a gene. There are 13 residues in the CDR3. CDR3: CASSQGAGETQYF. The CDR3 region has the DNA TGTGCCAGCAGCCAGGGGGCCGGTGAGACCCAGTACTTC.

As for this clone: Compared with germline, one end of the junction differs, possibly owing to a read error. The rearrangement joins TRBV18 to TRBJ2-7; the D is unclear. This CDR3 has 13 residues. CDR1 KGHSH and CDR2 LQKENI come from the germline V gene. In DNA form, the CDR3 reads TGTGCCAGCTCAACACCGAACTCCTACGAGCAGTACTTC. Translating gives CASSTPNSYEQYF.

The CDR3 nucleotides read TGTGCCTGGAAAGGGTTCAGGGAAGCTAACTATGGCTACACCTTC. It is translated as CAWKGFREANYGYTF. The chain uses TRBV30 and TRBJ1-2, with D possibly matching TRBD1 (5 bases). V was trimmed by 4 bases and J by 0 bases, leaving 15 bases between them. Looked up from germline, CDR1 is GTSNPN and CDR2 is SVGIG (reference sequence). The CDR3 is 15 residues long.

V usage is TRBV25-1 and J usage is TRBJ2-1; D gene unclear. Germline assignment: CDR1 MGHDK and CDR2 SYGVNS. The CDR3 is 11 residues long. The V end was cut by 7 bases, the J end by 5 bases, with 6 bases between. CDR3 in amino acids: CASTVHNEQFF. The CDR3 DNA follows: TGTGCCAGCACGGTACACAATGAGCAGTTCTTC. The entire variable domain, with the rest obtained from reference TRBV25-1 and TRBJ2-1, is as follows: EADIYQTPRYLVIGTGKKITLECSQTMGHDKMYWYQQDPGMELHLIHYSYGVNSTEKGDLSSESTVSRIRTEHFPLTLESARPSHTSQYLCASTVHNEQFFGPGTRLTVL.

This rearrangement joins TRBV5-6 to TRBJ1-2, with a tentative D call TRBD1 (6 bases). The CDR3 extends over 14 amino acids. The germline gives CDR1 SGHDT, CDR2 YYEEEE. Trimming took 0 bases from V and 9 from J, leaving 15 bases between them. CDR3 region: CASSLVAGEGSYTF. For the CDR3, the DNA is TGTGCCAGCAGCTTGGTGGCAGGGGAGGGTAGCTACACCTTC.

This sequence joins TRBV7-6 and TRBJ2-3; no firm D call. The CDR3 is made up of 14 amino acids. Per the germline V gene, CDR1 is SGHVS and CDR2 is FNYEAQ. Trimming took off 1 base at V and 0 bases at J, with 5 bases between the two ends. CDR3 bases: TGTGCCAGCAGCTTAGTCAGAAGCACAGATACGCAGTATTTT. Translation: CASSLVRSTDTQYF.

Here the CDR3 reads CASNQGNYGYTF. CDR3 in DNA: TGTGCCAGCAATCAGGGGAATTATGGCTACACCTTC. The J gene is TRBJ1-2, the V gene TRBV25-1, with TRBD1 as a possible D gene (6 bases). The CDR3 is made up of 12 amino acids. Trimming stripped 7 bases from V and 5 bases from J, with 11 bases between. CDR1 is MGHDK and CDR2 is SYGVNS in the germline V gene.

The chain carries TRBV19 and TRBJ1-2, with D unresolved. This CDR3 region has 14 residues. V dropped 6 bases and J dropped 2 bases, with 13 bases sitting between them. The germline V gene has CDR1 LNHDA and CDR2 SQIVND (reference sequence). In nucleotides, the CDR3 is TGTGCCAGTAGGGTCCCCGGGAACAACTATGGCTACACCTTC. Protein product: CASRVPGNNYGYTF.